This T cell receptor beta chain is from a study of response to subunit inactivated influenza vaccine (dated by TCRdb to about 2018). In the study overall: Deep quantitative T cell receptor repertoire profiling was used in the study to track responses to a trivalent subunit inactivated influenza vaccine. The study at large found these results: It was suggested by the authors that each seasonal influenza vaccination may recruit only a limited number of new T cells.

For this clonotype: Its target antigen remains unknown. Per-base quality was not reported, and no clone a single base away is much larger than it.

The junction carries 12 bases between V and J, which are trimmed by 3 bases and 3 bases respectively. CDR3 length: 14 amino acids, cysteine to phenylalanine. Solely the CDR3 DNA is kept, with 42 bases framed from the first base. Based on the germline V gene (reference sequence), the CDR1 and CDR2 sequences are SEHNR and FQNEAQ. Library creation used RT-PCR. The sample was run on an Illumina HiSeq 2500. TCRdb reanalyzed the raw reads on its own, using fastp at Q25 for trimming and MiXCR for clone calling, and kept in-frame beta chains. Entries are consolidated by CDR3 protein sequence, retaining the most common genes and DNA. The sample records about 650,000 distinct CDR3 sequences, around a sixth of which are singletons. The top ten clonotypes cover around 10% of the sample.

This sample comprised PBMCs from blood, obtained 12 days after vaccination. Recombination linked TRBV7-9 to TRBJ2-7, with no confidently assigned D gene. The clonotype was recovered from a man aged 45 to 65 who received an inactivated influenza vaccine. Donor details come from another sample of the same person, matched by shared clones. CDR3 sequence: CASSFVGYLYEQYF. In nucleotides, the sequence is TGTGCCAGCAGCTTTGTTGGTTATCTCTACGAGCAGTACTTC.